These T cell receptor beta chains were read from a single sample in a study of shared clonotypes between healthy human individuals. Sequenced by immunoSEQ multiplex PCR; TCRdb stores in-frame clones only, minus some. The data hold approximately 590,000 clones, with 95% to 96% observed a single time. The specimen was naive CD8+ T cells sorted from blood. These receptors originate from a woman between 25 and 40 years old in good health. The CDR3 runs from the conserved cysteine through the conserved F or W. Fields, in order: V gene, clone size, J gene, D gene, CDR3 length, CDR3 protein, CDR3 DNA. D genes are given only for firm matches. A row's size may be missing; if present it is once, few, many or a size class.

V gene: TRBV2; clone size: .; J gene: TRBJ2-7; D gene: .; CDR3 length: 10; CDR3 protein: CASNRQEQYF; CDR3 DNA: TGTGCCAGCAATCGGCAGGAGCAGTACTTC
V gene: TRBV27; clone size: once; J gene: TRBJ2-3; D gene: TRBD2; CDR3 length: 15; CDR3 protein: CASSPLAGVVDTQYF; CDR3 DNA: TGTGCCAGCAGCCCGTTAGCGGGAGTGGTAGATACGCAGTATTTT
V gene: TRBV28; clone size: .; J gene: TRBJ1-3; D gene: .; CDR3 length: 16; CDR3 protein: CASSGGTTGPGNTIYF; CDR3 DNA: TGTGCCAGCTCTGGAGGGACGACAGGCCCTGGAAACACCATATATTTT
V gene: TRBV7-6; clone size: once; J gene: TRBJ2-7; D gene: TRBD1; CDR3 length: 17; CDR3 protein: CASSPRVGTGGSYEQYF; CDR3 DNA: TGTGCCAGCAGCCCCCGGGTCGGGACAGGGGGCTCCTACGAGCAGTACTTC
V gene: TRBV27; clone size: .; J gene: TRBJ2-1; D gene: .; CDR3 length: 15; CDR3 protein: CASSWGTPPFGEQFF; CDR3 DNA: TGTGCCAGCAGTTGGGGGACTCCTCCCTTCGGTGAGCAGTTCTTC
V gene: TRBV4-2; clone size: once; J gene: TRBJ1-4; D gene: TRBD1; CDR3 length: 17; CDR3 protein: CASSQDREGALNEKLFF; CDR3 DNA: TGTGCCAGCAGCCAAGATCGGGAGGGGGCTCTAAATGAAAAACTGTTTTTT
V gene: TRBV28; clone size: .; J gene: TRBJ2-7; D gene: TRBD2; CDR3 length: 15; CDR3 protein: CASSRLAGGPHEQYF; CDR3 DNA: TGTGCCAGCAGCCGACTAGCGGGAGGGCCCCACGAGCAGTACTTC
V gene: TRBV19; clone size: .; J gene: TRBJ2-7; D gene: .; CDR3 length: 14; CDR3 protein: CASSIGFGDYEQYF; CDR3 DNA: TGTGCCAGTAGTATAGGGTTCGGAGACTACGAGCAGTACTTC
V gene: TRBV27; clone size: few; J gene: TRBJ1-2; D gene: .; CDR3 length: 14; CDR3 protein: CASSFSRGADGYTF; CDR3 DNA: TGTGCCAGCAGTTTTTCTCGGGGGGCGGATGGCTACACCTTC
V gene: TRBV5-6; clone size: few; J gene: TRBJ2-7; D gene: .; CDR3 length: 15; CDR3 protein: CASSWAYRESDEQYF; CDR3 DNA: TGTGCCAGCAGCTGGGCCTACAGGGAATCAGACGAGCAGTACTTC
V gene: TRBV28; clone size: .; J gene: TRBJ2-7; D gene: .; CDR3 length: 11; CDR3 protein: CASRLSYEQYF; CDR3 DNA: TGTGCCAGCAGGCTGTCCTACGAGCAGTACTTC
V gene: TRBV7-2; clone size: .; J gene: TRBJ2-1; D gene: TRBD2; CDR3 length: 15; CDR3 protein: CASSLGTSGYNEQFF; CDR3 DNA: TGTGCCAGCAGCTTAGGGACTAGCGGTTACAATGAGCAGTTCTTC
V gene: TRBV12-5; clone size: .; J gene: TRBJ1-1; D gene: .; CDR3 length: 12; CDR3 protein: CASGWSRTEAFF; CDR3 DNA: TGTGCTAGCGGGTGGTCGCGGACTGAAGCTTTCTTT
V gene: TRBV9; clone size: .; J gene: TRBJ2-1; D gene: TRBD2; CDR3 length: 15; CDR3 protein: CASNRAGGGYNEQFF; CDR3 DNA: TGTGCCAGCAACAGAGCGGGAGGTGGGTACAATGAGCAGTTCTTC
V gene: TRBV19; clone size: .; J gene: TRBJ2-6; D gene: .; CDR3 length: 16; CDR3 protein: CASSIPWSSGANVLTF; CDR3 DNA: TGTGCCAGTAGTATCCCATGGAGCTCTGGGGCCAACGTCCTGACTTTC
V gene: TRBV11-2; clone size: .; J gene: TRBJ1-4; D gene: .; CDR3 length: 17; CDR3 protein: CASSLDPVQGTNEKLFF; CDR3 DNA: TGTGCCAGCAGCTTAGATCCGGTTCAGGGTACTAATGAAAAACTGTTTTTT
V gene: TRBV27; clone size: .; J gene: TRBJ2-7; D gene: TRBD2; CDR3 length: 16; CDR3 protein: CASSLLVPGGSYEQYF; CDR3 DNA: TGTGCCAGCAGTTTGCTCGTGCCGGGGGGATCCTACGAGCAGTACTTC
V gene: TRBV5-1; clone size: .; J gene: TRBJ2-7; D gene: TRBD2; CDR3 length: 17; CDR3 protein: CASSGGTSGPLSYEQYF; CDR3 DNA: TGCGCCAGCAGCGGAGGGACTAGCGGGCCACTCTCCTACGAGCAGTACTTC
V gene: TRBV9; clone size: .; J gene: TRBJ1-2; D gene: .; CDR3 length: 17; CDR3 protein: CASSVDFFSPSNYGYTF; CDR3 DNA: TGTGCCAGCAGCGTAGACTTTTTCAGCCCGTCTAACTATGGCTACACCTTC
V gene: TRBV13; clone size: .; J gene: TRBJ2-3; D gene: .; CDR3 length: 13; CDR3 protein: CASSLSPADTQYF; CDR3 DNA: TGTGCCAGCAGCTTATCCCCGGCAGATACGCAGTATTTT
V gene: TRBV19; clone size: .; J gene: TRBJ1-1; D gene: .; CDR3 length: 13; CDR3 protein: CASSIVRSTEAFF; CDR3 DNA: TGTGCCAGTAGTATTGTCAGGAGCACTGAAGCTTTCTTT
V gene: TRBV5-8; clone size: .; J gene: TRBJ2-7; D gene: .; CDR3 length: 16; CDR3 protein: CASSLTGRDYLPEQYF; CDR3 DNA: TGTGCCAGCAGCCTCACGGGGCGGGATTACCTCCCGGAGCAGTACTTC